This T cell receptor (beta chain) was recovered during a study of blood T cell repertoires in COVID-19. Study-wide background: Specimens from acute and convalescent COVID-19 originated in the United States, Italy and Spain. T cells, B-cell-depleted T cells, or PBMCs provided the cDNA or gDNA that served as material.

The CDR3 covers 14 residues. Germline values: CDR1 SEHNR, CDR2 FQNEAQ (reference sequence). Trimming took 5 bases from V and 5 from J, leaving 15 bases between them. As handled by the study authors: For nucleated cells, counts were estimated from reference gene primer amplification. Measured with immunoSEQ multiplex PCR; TCRdb has only the in-frame clones, and not every one. Clonal size and the V and J genes are those of that table, whereas D and trimming came from the DNA. The data show some 260,000 clones, approximately 77% seen once. This receptor was taken from a woman under 30 with acute or convalescent COVID-19. The chain recombines TRBV7-9 with TRBJ1-2; D gene uncertain. Source material: peripheral blood. The CDR3 bases are TGTGCCAGCAGCCAGCCGGGGTCTTGGTATGGCTACACCTTC. Amino acids: CASSQPGSWYGYTF.